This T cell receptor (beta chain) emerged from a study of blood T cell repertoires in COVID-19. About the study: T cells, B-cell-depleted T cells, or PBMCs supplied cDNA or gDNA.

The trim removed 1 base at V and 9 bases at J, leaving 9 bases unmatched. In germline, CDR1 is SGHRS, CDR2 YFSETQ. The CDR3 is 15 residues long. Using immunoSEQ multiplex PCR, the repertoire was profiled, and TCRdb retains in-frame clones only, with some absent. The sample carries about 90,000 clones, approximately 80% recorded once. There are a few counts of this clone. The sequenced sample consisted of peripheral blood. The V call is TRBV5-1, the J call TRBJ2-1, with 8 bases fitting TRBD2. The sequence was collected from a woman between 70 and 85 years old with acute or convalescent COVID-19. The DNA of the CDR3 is TGCGCCAGCAGCTTGAGCGGGAGTGGGTTTGGTGAGCAGTTCTTC. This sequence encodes CASSLSGSGFGEQFF.